A single TCR beta chain is shown here with its context. As yet, its antigen is unknown. This specimen comes from a study of T cell repertoires in cytomegalovirus infection. Study summary: The public TCR beta signatures pointed to both CMV infection and matching HLA type.

Deletions cut 2 bases from V and 6 bases from J, with 4 bases between. The length of the CDR3 is 11 residues. The germline V gene has CDR1 MNHEY and CDR2 SVGEGT. Study-wide results and caveats: Adding up the frequency of public TCR beta families identified people who carried CMV plus the relevant HLA.

TCRdb independently ran MiXCR on the reads; one entry per CDR3 protein. Among 150,000 or so distinct CDR3 sequences listed, approximately 17% were seen once. This receptor was taken from a human donor in good health (CMV status not recorded). Some clones in this sample may be carry-over from other donors' samples. The sequenced sample was CD8+ T cells from PBMCs. The chain recombines TRBV6-2 or TRBV6-3 with TRBJ1-1; D unresolved. The CDR3: CASSYPPEAFF. The CDR3 coding sequence is TGTGCCAGCAGTTACCCTCCTGAAGCTTTCTTT.